The 29 T cell receptor beta chains below were found in one sample sequenced in a study of beta chain features in type 1 diabetes (dated by TCRdb to between 2018 and 2020). Libraries came from the immunoSEQ multiplex PCR assay. The High Capacity cDNA Reverse Transcription Kit was used to reverse transcribe all of the isolated RNA, meaning that expressed TCRB transcripts were what got sequenced. TCRdb holds this immuneACCESS table with in-frame rearrangements only. Some clones are missing; in checked studies, unresolved V genes explain under half, and the rest has no known cause. Recorded for this sample are over 300,000 clones; 6.5% to 10% of them occurred a single time. The ten largest clones take up 0.44% of the sample. Sequencing was done on a sample of central memory CD4+ T cells from blood. The receptors here all came from a woman aged 18-29 years in good health.

In its sample, this clone was seen a few times. In DNA form, the CDR3 reads TGCGCCAGCAGCTTGGTGGGACAGGGCCCGGAGGAGCAGTACTTC. It is translated as CASSLVGQGPEEQYF. The chain joins TRBV5-1 to TRBJ2-7, with 9 positions matching TRBD1. The CDR3 runs to 15 residues. V lost 0 bases to trimming and J lost 7 bases; unmatched junction nucleotides: 8. CDR1 is SGHRS, CDR2 YFSETQ, per germline.

The chain joins TRBV9 to TRBJ2-1, with 9 positions matching TRBD2. With 1 base clipped from V and 7 bases from J, the junction kept 6 bases outside the gene matches. The germline V gene encodes CDR1 SGDLS and CDR2 YYNGEE. The CDR3 loop spans 15 amino acids. CDR3 region: CASSVTRGRGNEQFF. The CDR3 coding sequence is TGTGCCAGCAGCGTAACACGCGGGAGGGGGAATGAGCAGTTCTTC.

CDR3 amino acids: CASSEGFHWDTEAFF. DNA of the CDR3: TGTGCCAGCAGTGAAGGTTTTCACTGGGACACTGAAGCTTTCTTT. This chain joins TRBV6-1 and TRBJ1-1; D unresolved. Trimming cost V 1 base and J 3 bases, with 12 bases left between them. CDR3 length equals 15 residues. CDR1 and CDR2 from the germline V gene are MNHNS and SASEGT.

As DNA, the CDR3 is TGTGCCAGCAGCGTAGAGGGCGGGAGGGGATACTCTGGGGCCAACGTCCTGACTTTC. Protein product: CASSVEGGRGYSGANVLTF. This chain connects TRBV9 to TRBJ2-6; 9 bases fit TRBD2. The J segment lost 0 bases and the V segment lost 0 bases, leaving 7 bases of the junction unmatched. This CDR3 is built from 19 residues. Germline-derived CDR1 and CDR2 are SGDLS and YYNGEE.

This clone has more than one count but fewer than ten. The chain carries TRBV19 and TRBJ1-2, with D perhaps TRBD1 (5 bases). The CDR3 sequence is 18 residues long. Trimming took off 2 bases at V and 3 bases at J, with 22 bases between the two ends. The germline CDR1 and CDR2 sequences are LNHDA and SQIVND (reference sequence). This CDR3 is CASSIHYLGTAFHYGYTF. CDR3 in DNA: TGTGCCAGTAGTATACATTACCTTGGGACGGCATTTCACTATGGCTACACCTTC.

Points on this clone: An end of the junction does not agree with germline; a read error may underlie this. V and J are TRBV2 and TRBJ2-1, with a tentative D call TRBD2 (5 bases). The CDR3 has 16 residues. In germline, CDR1 is SNHLY, CDR2 FYNNEI. CDR3 residues: CATSLDSHFGGNEQFF. The CDR3 DNA sequence: TGTGCCACCAGTCTTGATTCCCATTTTGGAGGCAATGAGCAGTTCTTC.

This clone was seen a handful of times. Other DNA sequences from this sample encode an identical CDR3 as well. V usage is TRBV2 and J usage is TRBJ2-7, with TRBD1 matching over 12 bases. Germline V gene data show CDR1 as SNHLY and CDR2 as FYNNEI. The CDR3 runs to 13 residues. V dropped 8 bases and J dropped 2; count of bases not matched to a gene: 1. CDR3 nucleotides: TGTGCCAGCGGGACAGGGGGCCCCTACGAGCAGTACTTC. Its translation is CASGTGGPYEQYF.

At least ten counts were recorded for this clone. V gene TRBV2 combines with J gene TRBJ2-5; TRBD1 might be the D (5 bases). V was cut by 4 bases and J by 0 bases, with 9 bases left in between. The CDR3 has 14 amino acids. Germline CDR1 SNHLY, CDR2 FYNNEI. CDR3 in DNA: TGTGCCAGCAGTGGGTCAGGGTACCAAGAGACCCAGTACTTC. It specifies CASSGSGYQETQYF.

This sequence joins TRBV4-1 and TRBJ2-1; 12 bases are shared with TRBD2. There are 17 residues in the CDR3. Germline V CDR1 and CDR2: MGHRA, YSYEKL. Trimming took 4 bases from V and 2 from J; bases not matched to a gene: 6. This chain's CDR3 is CASSRSGLAGTYNEQFF. Here the CDR3 DNA reads TGCGCCAGCAGCCGATCAGGACTAGCGGGAACCTACAATGAGCAGTTCTTC.

This clone was found a few times. The CDR3 here is CASSPPRDLTGELFF. CDR3 coding DNA: TGTGCCAGCAGTCCTCCGAGGGACCTCACCGGGGAGCTGTTTTTT. V and J are TRBV27 and TRBJ2-2; either TRBD1 or TRBD2 may supply D (5 bases each). Germline CDR1 and CDR2: MNHEY and SMNVEV (reference sequence). The CDR3 length is 15 residues. The V end lost 5 bases, the J end lost 4 bases, and 14 bases lay between the germline ends.

This sequence joins TRBV9 and TRBJ2-1; D is uncertain. CDR3 size: 12 residues. Germline V gene sequence: CDR1 SGDLS, CDR2 YYNGEE. The V end lost 0 bases, the J end lost 10 bases, and 8 bases lay between the germline ends. CDR3 in amino acids: CASSVEGSEQFF. The CDR3 region has the DNA TGTGCCAGCAGCGTAGAGGGAAGCGAGCAGTTCTTC.

The chain combines TRBV18 with TRBJ2-7, with D hard to call. CDR1 KGHSH and CDR2 LQKENI come from the germline V gene. V was trimmed by 8 bases and J by 4 bases, leaving 15 bases between them. The CDR3 is 13 residues long. CDR3 nucleotides: TGTGCCAGCACATACGGTGAGACTTACGAGCAGTACTTC. This sequence encodes CASTYGETYEQYF.

The chain joins TRBV13 to TRBJ2-3; 8 bases are a match to TRBD1. Germline assignment: CDR1 PRHDT and CDR2 FYEKMQ (reference sequence). This CDR3 is built from 16 residues. Trimming at V came to 5 bases and at J to 6 bases, leaving 13 bases not matched to a gene. The CDR3 DNA is TGTGCCAGCAGCGGCACTACAGGGGGAGGTGCGGATACGCAGTATTTT. It codes for CASSGTTGGGADTQYF.

A few counts support this clone. The V gene is TRBV6-5, the J gene TRBJ2-6, with 8 bases that match TRBD1. The junction had 6 bases not matched to a gene; V was cut back by 8 bases and J by 3 bases. Per germline, CDR1 MNHEY and CDR2 SVGAGI. The CDR3 has 15 residues. The CDR3 loop reads CASGDRFSGANVLTF. CDR3 in DNA: TGTGCCAGCGGGGACAGGTTCAGTGGGGCCAACGTCCTGACTTTC.

The V call is TRBV25-1, the J call TRBJ2-4, with D unresolved. The germline CDR1 and CDR2 sequences are MGHDK and SYGVNS. This CDR3 region has 17 residues. V dropped 0 bases and J dropped 0 bases, with 12 bases sitting between them. CDR3 loop: CASSEYSIKLAKNIQYF. CDR3 sequence (DNA): TGTGCCAGCAGTGAATATTCCATAAAACTAGCCAAAAACATTCAGTACTTC.

The chain has TRBV7-8 and TRBJ2-1, with D unresolved. The germline V and J ends were trimmed by 1 base and 3 bases, with 13 bases remaining between them. Germline assignment: CDR1 SGHVS and CDR2 FQNEAQ. The CDR3 is 16 residues long. The CDR3 DNA sequence: TGTGCCAGCAGCTTAGTCCAAGGGCAAGGCTACAATGAGCAGTTCTTC. Translation: CASSLVQGQGYNEQFF. Full variable domain (outside the CDR3, taken from reference TRBV7-8 and TRBJ2-1): GAGVSQSPRYKVAKRGQDVALRCDPISGHVSLFWYQQALGQGPEFLTYFQNEAQLDKSGLPSDRFFAERPEGSVSTLKIQRTQQEDSAVYLCASSLVQGQGYNEQFFGPGTRLTVL.

This clone appeared a few times. The V call is TRBV28, the J call TRBJ2-1; tentatively, D is TRBD2 (5 bases). V was shortened by 5 bases and J by 4 bases, with 12 bases between the two germline ends. The V gene's germline CDR1 is MDHEN and CDR2 SYDVKM. The CDR3 covers 14 residues. The CDR3 is CASSKGGLYNEQFF. CDR3 DNA sequence: TGTGCCAGCAGTAAAGGAGGCCTATACAATGAGCAGTTCTTC.

This chain joins TRBV6-6 and TRBJ2-2; TRBD1 might be the D (5 bases). Trimming took off 4 bases at V and 7 bases at J, with 13 bases between the two ends. The CDR3 has 14 residues. Germline values: CDR1 MNHNY, CDR2 SVGAGI (reference sequence). The CDR3 DNA reads TGTGCCAGCAGTTTCGCGGCAGGGCTCGGGGAGCTGTTTTTT. It specifies CASSFAAGLGELFF.

This clone was seen at least ten times. The V and J genes are TRBV6-5 and TRBJ2-7; a possible D gene is TRBD2 (6 bases). V gave up 7 bases and J gave up 4 bases, with 8 bases separating them. The CDR3 totals 11 residues. Germline-derived CDR1 and CDR2 are MNHEY and SVGAGI. The CDR3: CASTRGYEQYF. The CDR3, as DNA: TGTGCCAGCACACGGGGGTACGAGCAGTACTTC.

This clone has just a few counts. The chain joins TRBV28 to TRBJ2-1, with 11 bases identical to TRBD2. CDR1 and CDR2 (germline): MDHEN, SYDVKM. The CDR3 is made up of 16 amino acids. V shed 2 bases, J shed 7 bases, and the junction held 7 bases outside the gene matches. CDR3 bases: TGTGCCAGCAGTTTACAAACTAGCGGGAGCTTTAATGAGCAGTTCTTC. Encoded protein: CASSLQTSGSFNEQFF.

The chain combines TRBV19 with TRBJ2-1, with a possible D match to TRBD1 (5 bases). CDR3 size: 15 residues. V lost 3 bases to trimming and J lost 7 bases, with 16 bases between them. CDR1 is LNHDA and CDR2 is SQIVND in the germline V gene (reference sequence). CDR3 nucleotide sequence: TGTGCCAGTAGTATTGGGCAGGGAAGTTGGAATGAGCAGTTCTTC. Translating gives CASSIGQGSWNEQFF.

The chain joins TRBV27 to TRBJ2-1; D not certain. Trimming took off 3 bases at V and 5 bases at J, with 14 bases between the two ends. CDR1 is MNHEY, CDR2 SMNVEV, per germline (reference sequence). The CDR3 covers 15 residues. The CDR3 spells CASSLSGARNNEQFF. For the CDR3, the DNA is TGTGCCAGCAGTTTGTCTGGAGCTAGGAACAATGAGCAGTTCTTC.

V and J are TRBV27 and TRBJ2-4; D not certain. This CDR3 contains 14 residues. CDR1 is MNHEY and CDR2 is SMNVEV in the germline V gene (reference sequence). V was cut by 6 bases and J by 0 bases, with 9 bases left in between. CDR3 nucleotide sequence: TGTGCCAGCAGGTCCATTTTAGCCAAAAACATTCAGTACTTC. This sequence encodes CASRSILAKNIQYF.

This clone was detected a few times. The chain is built from TRBV2 and TRBJ1-5; D gene unclear. The germline V gene encodes CDR1 SNHLY and CDR2 FYNNEI. The CDR3 spans 15 residues. V dropped 8 bases and J dropped 0 bases, with 14 bases sitting between them. The CDR3 spells CASQEGSYSNQPQHF. The DNA of the CDR3 is TGTGCCAGCCAGGAGGGCAGTTATAGCAATCAGCCCCAGCATTTT.

The chain recombines TRBV19 with TRBJ1-1; no reliable D call. Germline V CDR1 and CDR2: LNHDA, SQIVND (reference sequence). The CDR3 runs 14 residues. V was cut by 6 bases and J by 4 bases, with 15 bases left in between. As DNA, the CDR3 is TGTGCCAGTAGCGTCCACCACAGTGGCACTGAAGCTTTCTTT. It translates to CASSVHHSGTEAFF.

V is TRBV5-4 and J is TRBJ1-2; 7 bases are shared with TRBD1. Trimming at V came to 1 base and at J to 5 bases, leaving 5 bases not matched to a gene. Germline assignment: CDR1 SGHNT and CDR2 YYREEE (reference sequence). The CDR3 spans 14 residues. For the CDR3, the DNA is TGTGCCAGCAGCTTGCCGACAGGGAAGTATGGCTACACCTTC. This sequence encodes CASSLPTGKYGYTF.

The J gene is TRBJ2-3, the V gene TRBV5-1; D is uncertain. The CDR3 extends over 16 amino acids. Germline V gives CDR1 SGHRS, CDR2 YFSETQ. Trimming took 0 bases from V and 1 from J, leaving 12 bases between them. The CDR3 protein is CASSLDLSFGTDTQYF. For the CDR3, the DNA is TGCGCCAGCAGCTTGGATTTGTCCTTTGGCACAGATACGCAGTATTTT.

In this sample, this clone turned up many times. The J gene is TRBJ1-2, the V gene TRBV5-6, with 7 bases fitting TRBD1. Germline V gene data show CDR1 as SGHDT and CDR2 as YYEEEE. V gave up 4 bases and J gave up 4 bases; unmatched junction bases: 4. This CDR3 is 13 amino acids long. In DNA form, the CDR3 reads TGTGCCAGCAGCCGGGACAGATCCTATGGCTACACCTTC. Its protein product is CASSRDRSYGYTF.

This clone was counted a few times. The V and J genes are TRBV29-1 and TRBJ2-3; no definite D call. The CDR3 totals 11 residues. The germline V gene encodes CDR1 SQVTM and CDR2 ANQGSEA. V was cut by 3 bases and J by 6 bases, with 7 bases left in between. The CDR3: CSVDDEDTQYF. The CDR3 coding sequence is TGCAGCGTTGATGACGAGGATACGCAGTATTTT.